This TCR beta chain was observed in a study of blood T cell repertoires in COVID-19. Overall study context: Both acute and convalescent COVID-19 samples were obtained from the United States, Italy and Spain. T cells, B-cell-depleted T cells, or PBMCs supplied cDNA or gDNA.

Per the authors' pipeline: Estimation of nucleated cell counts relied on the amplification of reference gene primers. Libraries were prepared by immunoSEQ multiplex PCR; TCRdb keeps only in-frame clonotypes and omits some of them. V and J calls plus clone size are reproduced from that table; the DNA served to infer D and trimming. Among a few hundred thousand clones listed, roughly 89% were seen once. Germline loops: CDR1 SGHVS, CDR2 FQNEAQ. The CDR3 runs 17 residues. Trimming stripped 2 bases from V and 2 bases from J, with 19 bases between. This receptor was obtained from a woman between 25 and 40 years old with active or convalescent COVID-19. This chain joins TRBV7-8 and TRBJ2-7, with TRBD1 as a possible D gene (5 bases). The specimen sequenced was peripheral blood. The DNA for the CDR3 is TGTGCCAGCAGCTTAAAAGAGACGGACACTCGAACCTACGAGCAGTACTTC. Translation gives CASSLKETDTRTYEQYF.